This T cell receptor beta chain was documented in a study of blood T cell repertoires in COVID-19. The germline V gene encodes CDR1 SEHNR and CDR2 FQNEAQ (reference sequence). The CDR3 spans 16 residues. V lost 5 bases and J lost 7; bases outside the gene matches: 16. This table comes from immunoSEQ multiplex PCR, and its TCRdb copy is limited to in-frame clones, with some not included. The sample yields some 62,000 clones, around 80% seen once. This clonotype was sampled from a man aged 55 to 70 with acute or convalescent COVID-19. The source material was peripheral blood. The rearrangement links TRBV7-9 to TRBJ1-1; 7 positions agree with TRBD1. The CDR3 region has the DNA TGTGCCAGCAGCATCCGACAGGGACAACACAACGGTGAAGCTTTCTTT. As protein: CASSIRQGQHNGEAFF.